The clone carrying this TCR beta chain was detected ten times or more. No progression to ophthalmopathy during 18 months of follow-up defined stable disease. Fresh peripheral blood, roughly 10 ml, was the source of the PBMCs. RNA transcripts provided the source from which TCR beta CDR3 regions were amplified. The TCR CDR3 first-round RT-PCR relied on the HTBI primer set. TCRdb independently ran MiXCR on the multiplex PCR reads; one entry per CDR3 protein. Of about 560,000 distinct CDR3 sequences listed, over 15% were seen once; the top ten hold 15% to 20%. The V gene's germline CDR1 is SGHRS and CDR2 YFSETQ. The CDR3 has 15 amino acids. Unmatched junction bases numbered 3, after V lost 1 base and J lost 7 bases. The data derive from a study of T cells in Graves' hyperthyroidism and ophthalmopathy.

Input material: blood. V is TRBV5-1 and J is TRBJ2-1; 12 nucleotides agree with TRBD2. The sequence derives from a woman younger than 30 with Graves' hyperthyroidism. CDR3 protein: CASSLLAGGINEQFF. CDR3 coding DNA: TGCGCCAGCAGCTTGCTAGCGGGAGGGATAAATGAGCAGTTCTTC.